This T cell receptor (beta chain) comes out of a study of blood T cell repertoires in COVID-19. Study as a whole: Samples taken during acute and convalescent COVID-19 were collected in the United States, Italy and Spain.

Losses at the gene ends were 6 bases for V and 2 bases for J; bases not matched to a gene: 6. This CDR3 is built from 14 residues. Germline values: CDR1 LNHDA, CDR2 SQIVND (reference sequence). Authors' processing steps: Researchers report that nucleated cell counts were estimated from reference gene primer amplification. Only in-frame clones appear in the TCRdb table, and some are missing; sequencing was by immunoSEQ multiplex PCR. Clone size and V and J calls were adopted from that table, with D and trimming inferred from the DNA. The sample records roughly 120,000 clones, under 80% being singletons.

The TCR originated in a man aged 45-60 years with acute or convalescent COVID-19. The chain uses TRBV19 and TRBJ2-7; TRBD1 matches at 8 bases. Sequencing was performed on peripheral blood. The DNA for the CDR3 is TGTGCCAGTAGACTATCACAGGGGGCCTACGAGCAGTACTTC. This encodes CASRLSQGAYEQYF.